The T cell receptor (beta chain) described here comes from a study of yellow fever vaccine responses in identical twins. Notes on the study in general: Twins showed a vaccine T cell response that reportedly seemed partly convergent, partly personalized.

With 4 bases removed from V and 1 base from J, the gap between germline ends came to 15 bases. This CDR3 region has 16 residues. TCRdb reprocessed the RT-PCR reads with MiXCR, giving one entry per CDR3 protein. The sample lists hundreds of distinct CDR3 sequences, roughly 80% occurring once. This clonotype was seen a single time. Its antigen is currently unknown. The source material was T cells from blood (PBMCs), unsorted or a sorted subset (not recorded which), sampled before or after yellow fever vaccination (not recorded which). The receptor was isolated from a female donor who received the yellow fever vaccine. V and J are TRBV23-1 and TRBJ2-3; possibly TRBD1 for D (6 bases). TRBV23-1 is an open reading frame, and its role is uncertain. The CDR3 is CASSLPPGQGTDTQYF. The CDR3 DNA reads TGCGCCAGCAGTCTACCTCCGGGACAAGGCACAGATACGCAGTATTTT.